The source of this T cell receptor beta chain is a study of blood T cell repertoires in COVID-19. On the study more broadly: Acute and convalescent COVID-19 samples came from the United States, Italy and Spain. The cDNA or gDNA used as material had been derived from T cells, B-cell-depleted T cells, or PBMCs.

In the original processing: Amplification of reference gene primers was used by the study to estimate nucleated cell counts. Clones were sequenced by immunoSEQ multiplex PCR, and TCRdb holds only the in-frame ones, with some missing. The DNA gave D and trimming, while V, J and clone size come from that table. Of some 100,000 clones listed, 88% are singletons. Sequenced input: peripheral blood. This clonotype originated in a woman of 80 years or more with active COVID-19.

DNA of the CDR3: TGTGCCAGCAGTCCCCGGGGAGGGGTCTCCTACGAGCAGTACTTC. This codes for CASSPRGGVSYEQYF. This sequence joins TRBV27 and TRBJ2-7; the match to TRBD2 covers 7 bases. Per germline, CDR1 MNHEY and CDR2 SMNVEV (reference sequence). There are 15 residues in the CDR3. Trimming at V came to 5 bases and at J to 0 bases, leaving 7 bases not matched to a gene.